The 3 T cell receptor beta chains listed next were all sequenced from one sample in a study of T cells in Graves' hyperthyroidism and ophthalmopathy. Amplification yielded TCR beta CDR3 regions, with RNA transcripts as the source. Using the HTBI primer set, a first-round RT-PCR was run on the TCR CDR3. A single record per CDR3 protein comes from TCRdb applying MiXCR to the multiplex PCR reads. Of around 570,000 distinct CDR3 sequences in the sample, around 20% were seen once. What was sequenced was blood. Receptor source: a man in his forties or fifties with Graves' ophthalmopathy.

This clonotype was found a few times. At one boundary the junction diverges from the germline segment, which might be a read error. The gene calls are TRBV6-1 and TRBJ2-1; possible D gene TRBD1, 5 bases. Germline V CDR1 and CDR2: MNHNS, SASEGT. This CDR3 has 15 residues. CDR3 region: CASSEEGVSYNEQFF. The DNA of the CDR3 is TGTGCCAGCAGCGAAGAAGGGGTCTCCTACAATGAGCAGTTCTTC.

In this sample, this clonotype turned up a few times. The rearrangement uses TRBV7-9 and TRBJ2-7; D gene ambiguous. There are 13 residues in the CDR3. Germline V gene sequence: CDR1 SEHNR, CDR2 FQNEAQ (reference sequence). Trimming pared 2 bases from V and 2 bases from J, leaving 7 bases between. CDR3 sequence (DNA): TGTGCCAGCAGCTTATCGGAAACCTACGAGCAGTACTTC. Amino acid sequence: CASSLSETYEQYF.

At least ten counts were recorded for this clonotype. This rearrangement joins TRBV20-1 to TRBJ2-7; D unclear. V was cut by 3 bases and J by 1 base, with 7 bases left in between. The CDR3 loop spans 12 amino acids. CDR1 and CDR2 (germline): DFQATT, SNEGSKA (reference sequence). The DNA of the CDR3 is TGCAGTGCTAGTCAAAGGTCCTACGAGCAGTACTTC. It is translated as CSASQRSYEQYF.